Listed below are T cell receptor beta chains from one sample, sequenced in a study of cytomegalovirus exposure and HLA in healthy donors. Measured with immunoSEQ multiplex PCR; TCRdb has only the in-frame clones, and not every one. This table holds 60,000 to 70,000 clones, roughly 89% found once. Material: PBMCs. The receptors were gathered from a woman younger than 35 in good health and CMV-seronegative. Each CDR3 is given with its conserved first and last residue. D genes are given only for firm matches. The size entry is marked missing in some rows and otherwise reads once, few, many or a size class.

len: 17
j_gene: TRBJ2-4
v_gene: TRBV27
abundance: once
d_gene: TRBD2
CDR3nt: TGTGCCAGCAGTCCGATCACTCCTAGCGGGAGTTCGTCCGTTCAGTACTTC
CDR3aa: CASSPITPSGSSSVQYF

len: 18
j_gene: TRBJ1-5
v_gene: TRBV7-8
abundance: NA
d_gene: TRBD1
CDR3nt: TGTGCCAGCACCTTTGGGACAGGGGGTTACGGGAGCAATCAGCCCCAGCATTTT
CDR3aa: CASTFGTGGYGSNQPQHF

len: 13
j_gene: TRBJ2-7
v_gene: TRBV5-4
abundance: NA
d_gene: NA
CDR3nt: TGTGCCAGCACCCCGGGGAACTCCTACGAGCAGTACTTC
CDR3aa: CASTPGNSYEQYF

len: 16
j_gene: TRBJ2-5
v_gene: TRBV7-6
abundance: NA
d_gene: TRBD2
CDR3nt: TGTGCCAGCAGCTTAGGTCGATTAGCGGGAGTAGAGACCCAGTACTTC
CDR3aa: CASSLGRLAGVETQYF

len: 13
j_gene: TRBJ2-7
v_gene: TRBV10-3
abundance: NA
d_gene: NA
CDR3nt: TGTGCCACCTCCGAGGGGGTATTCTACGAGCAGTACTTC
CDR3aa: CATSEGVFYEQYF

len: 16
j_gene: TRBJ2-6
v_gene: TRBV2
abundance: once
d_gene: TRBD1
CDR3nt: TGTGCCAGCCGGGACAGGCGAGGAAGTGGGGCCAACGTCCTGACTTTC
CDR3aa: CASRDRRGSGANVLTF

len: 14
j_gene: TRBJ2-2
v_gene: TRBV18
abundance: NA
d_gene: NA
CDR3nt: TGTGCCAGCTCACTTCAGGGGAACACCGGGGAGCTGTTTTTT
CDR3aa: CASSLQGNTGELFF

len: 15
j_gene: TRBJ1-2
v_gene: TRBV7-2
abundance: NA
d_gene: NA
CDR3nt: TGTGCCAGCAGCTTAACCGGTCAGGGTGGCTATGGCTACACCTTC
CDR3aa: CASSLTGQGGYGYTF

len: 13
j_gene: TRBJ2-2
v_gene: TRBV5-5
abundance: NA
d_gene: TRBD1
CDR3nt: TGTGCCAGTAGGAGACAGGGCTCAGGGGAGCTGTTTTTT
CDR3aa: CASRRQGSGELFF

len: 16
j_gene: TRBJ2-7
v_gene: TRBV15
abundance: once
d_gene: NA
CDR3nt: TGTGCCACCAGCAGTGGCATGGAGGAGAAGGGCTACGAGCAGTACTTC
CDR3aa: CATSSGMEEKGYEQYF

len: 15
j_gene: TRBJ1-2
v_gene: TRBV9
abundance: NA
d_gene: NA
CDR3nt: TGTGCCAGCAGCGTAGCTTGGCAGTCTAACTATGGCTACACCTTC
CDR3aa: CASSVAWQSNYGYTF

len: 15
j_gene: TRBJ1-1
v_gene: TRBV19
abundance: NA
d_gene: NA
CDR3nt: TGTGCCAGTAGTATCTCTTGGACAAAGAACACTGAAGCTTTCTTT
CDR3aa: CASSISWTKNTEAFF

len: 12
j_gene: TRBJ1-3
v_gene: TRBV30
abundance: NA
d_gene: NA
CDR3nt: TGTGCCTGGGGGACTTATGGAAACACCATATATTTT
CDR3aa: CAWGTYGNTIYF

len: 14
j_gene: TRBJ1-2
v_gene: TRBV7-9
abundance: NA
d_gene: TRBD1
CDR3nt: TGTGCCAGCAGCTTAAGGGGGCTCAACTATGGCTACACCTTC
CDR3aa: CASSLRGLNYGYTF

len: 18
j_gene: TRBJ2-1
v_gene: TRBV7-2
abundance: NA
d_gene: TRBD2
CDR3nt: TGTGCCAGCAGCCTCCCGGCGGGACTAGCGGCGGGATACAATGAGCAGTTCTTC
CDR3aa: CASSLPAGLAAGYNEQFF

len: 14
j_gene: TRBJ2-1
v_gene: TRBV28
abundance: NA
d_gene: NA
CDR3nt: TGTGCCAGCAGTTCCAACACTAACTACAATGAGCAGTTCTTC
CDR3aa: CASSSNTNYNEQFF

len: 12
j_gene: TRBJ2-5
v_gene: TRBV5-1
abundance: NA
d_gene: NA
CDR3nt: TGCGCCAGCAGCTTGACTAAAGAGACCCAGTACTTC
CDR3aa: CASSLTKETQYF

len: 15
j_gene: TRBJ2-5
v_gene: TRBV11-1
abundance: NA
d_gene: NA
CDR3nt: TGTGCCAGCAGCTTAGGCCAGGGGTTCCAAGAGACCCAGTACTTC
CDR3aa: CASSLGQGFQETQYF

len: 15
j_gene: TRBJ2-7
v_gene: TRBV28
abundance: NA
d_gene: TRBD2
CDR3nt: TGTGCCAGCAGTACGCGAGAAGCGGGAGTCCGGGAGCAGTACTTC
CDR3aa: CASSTREAGVREQYF

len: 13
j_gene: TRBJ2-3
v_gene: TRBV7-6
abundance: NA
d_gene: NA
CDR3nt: TGTGCCAGCAGCCAAGAGAGACAAAATACGCAGTATTTT
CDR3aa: CASSQERQNTQYF

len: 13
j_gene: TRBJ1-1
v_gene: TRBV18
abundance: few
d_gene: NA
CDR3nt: TGTGCCAGCTCACCACCTCCAGGGGAGGGAGCTTTCTTT
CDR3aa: CASSPPPGEGAFF

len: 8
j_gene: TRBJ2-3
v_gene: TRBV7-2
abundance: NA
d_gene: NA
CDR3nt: TGTGCCAGCAGCCCGTCGTATTTT
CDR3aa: CASSPSYF

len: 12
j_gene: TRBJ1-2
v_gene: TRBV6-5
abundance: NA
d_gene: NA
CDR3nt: TGTGCCAGCAGTACGACTAGCTATGGCTACACCTTC
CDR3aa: CASSTTSYGYTF

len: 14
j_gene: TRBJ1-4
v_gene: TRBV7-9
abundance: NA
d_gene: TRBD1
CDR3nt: TGTGCCAGCAGCTTAGGGACAGGGGGTGAAAAACTGTTTTTT
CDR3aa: CASSLGTGGEKLFF

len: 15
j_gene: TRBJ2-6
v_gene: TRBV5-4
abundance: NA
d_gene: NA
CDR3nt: TGTGCCAGCAGCCAGGAAAACTCTGGGGCCAACGTCCTGACTTTC
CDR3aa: CASSQENSGANVLTF

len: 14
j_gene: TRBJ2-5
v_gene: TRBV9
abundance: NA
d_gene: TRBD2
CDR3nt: TGTGCCAGCAGTGTTAGCGGGAGCGGGGAGACCCAGTACTTC
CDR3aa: CASSVSGSGETQYF

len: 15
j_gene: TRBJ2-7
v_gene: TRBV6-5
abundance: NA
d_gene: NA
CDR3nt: TGTGCCAGCAGGCCCCCGCGAGGGCCCGCTGGCGAGCAGTACTTC
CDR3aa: CASRPPRGPAGEQYF

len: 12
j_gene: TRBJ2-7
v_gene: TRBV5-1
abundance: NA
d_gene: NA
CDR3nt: TGCGCCAGCAGCTTAGCAGGGCCCGAGCAGTACTTC
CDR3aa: CASSLAGPEQYF

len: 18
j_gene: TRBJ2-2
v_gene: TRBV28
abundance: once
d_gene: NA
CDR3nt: TGTGCCAGCAGTTCCCTGCCGGGAGCGGGCTATAACACCGGGGAGCTGTTTTTT
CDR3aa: CASSSLPGAGYNTGELFF

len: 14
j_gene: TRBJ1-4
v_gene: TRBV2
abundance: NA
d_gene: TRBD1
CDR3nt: TGTGCCAGCAGTGAACAGGGGGCTAATGAAAAACTGTTTTTT
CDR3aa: CASSEQGANEKLFF